Listed below are T cell receptor beta chains from one sample, sequenced in a study of siplizumab effects on memory and regulatory T cells. Using immunoSEQ multiplex PCR, the repertoire was profiled, and TCRdb retains in-frame clones only, with some absent. The table has under 110,000 clones, over 90% seen once; the top ten hold around 12%. Input material: non-Treg CD4+ T cells sorted from blood. These receptors all stem from a human donor in good health. The CDR3 runs from the conserved cysteine through the conserved F or W. The D gene is left open where the match is weak. Not all rows give a size; the values are once, few, many and, for expanded clones, a class.

j_call | d_call | clone_size | v_call | cdr3_nt | cdr3_aa
TRBJ1-5 | - | - | TRBV12-5 | TGTGCTAGTGGTTTGGGACAGACGAGCAATCAGCCCCAGCATTTT | CASGLGQTSNQPQHF
TRBJ1-2 | TRBD1 | - | TRBV19 | TGTGCCAGTAGCCCTCCGGGACAGGGGGGTAGGGGCTACACCTTC | CASSPPGQGGRGYTF
TRBJ2-3 | - | - | TRBV29-1 | TGCAGCGCCCGAATCACAGATACGCAGTATTTT | CSARITDTQYF
TRBJ1-3 | - | - | TRBV9 | TGTGCCAGCAGCGTAGGGGACAATGGAAACACCATATATTTT | CASSVGDNGNTIYF
TRBJ2-7 | - | - | TRBV5-1 | TGCGCCAGCAGCTCAACCGAGGGAGGCGGTGAGCAGTACTTC | CASSSTEGGGEQYF
TRBJ2-1 | TRBD1 | - | TRBV10-1 | TGCGCCAGCAGTGCCGGGACAGTGAGCTCCTACAATGAGCAGTTCTTC | CASSAGTVSSYNEQFF
TRBJ1-3 | - | - | TRBV19 | TGTGCCAGTAGTACGGACAGCTCTGGAAACACCATATATTTT | CASSTDSSGNTIYF
TRBJ1-2 | - | - | TRBV6-1 | TGTGCCAGCAGTGATATTCCAGCCTCCTATGGCTACACCTTC | CASSDIPASYGYTF
TRBJ2-3 | - | - | TRBV28 | TGTGCCAGCAGTTTACTAGCAGATACGCAGTATTTT | CASSLLADTQYF
TRBJ2-5 | - | - | TRBV7-9 | TGTGCCAGCAGCGCAGGGTATCCCCAAGAGACCCAGTACTTC | CASSAGYPQETQYF
TRBJ2-4 | - | - | TRBV29-1 | TGCAGCGTTGAAGAATCAGGACGGCAACAGTACTTC | CSVEESGRQQYF
TRBJ1-1 | - | - | TRBV7-2 | TGTGCCAGCAGCTTGGGCAGACAGAACACTGAAGCTTTCTTT | CASSLGRQNTEAFF
TRBJ1-1 | TRBD1 | - | TRBV5-1 | TGCGCCAGCAGCTTGGCCAGGGGGCAGAACACTGAAGCTTTCTTT | CASSLARGQNTEAFF
TRBJ2-5 | TRBD1 | - | TRBV9 | TGTGCCAGCAGCGTGAGGGGGCGGCACCAAGAGACCCAGTACTTC | CASSVRGRHQETQYF
TRBJ2-1 | - | - | TRBV4-1 | TGCGCCAGCAGCCAAGTTAGCAATGAGCAGTTCTTC | CASSQVSNEQFF
TRBJ2-4 | - | - | TRBV10-3 | TGTGCCATCAGTGAGGCGGGTAGTTACATTCAGTACTTC | CAISEAGSYIQYF
TRBJ1-4 | TRBD1 | once | TRBV4-2 | TGTGCCAGCAGCCAAGAGGACAGGCGGGCAACTAATGAAAAACTGTTTTTT | CASSQEDRRATNEKLFF
TRBJ2-3 | - | - | TRBV4-1 | TGCGCCAGCAGCCACACGGGAGCGGCTAGCACAGATACGCAGTATTTT | CASSHTGAASTDTQYF
TRBJ2-3 | - | - | TRBV29-1 | TGCAGCGTTGAAGGGGGAGGCACAGATACGCAGTATTTT | CSVEGGGTDTQYF
TRBJ2-5 | - | - | TRBV14 | TGTGCCAGCAGCCAAGGTTCGCGGGAGACCCAGTACTTC | CASSQGSRETQYF
TRBJ1-1 | - | - | TRBV6-5 | TGTGCCAGCAGTCTGAAAGTGAACACTGAAGCTTTCTTT | CASSLKVNTEAFF
TRBJ1-5 | TRBD1 | - | TRBV5-6 | TGTGCCAGCAGTGGGGGACAGGGGGCGCGGAGCAATCAGCCCCAGCATTTT | CASSGGQGARSNQPQHF
TRBJ1-3 | - | - | TRBV7-9 | TGTGCCAGCAGCTTAGGGGGAAGTGGCACCATATATTTT | CASSLGGSGTIYF
TRBJ1-4 | TRBD1 | - | TRBV10-2 | TGCGCCAGCGGATGGACAGGTTTAAGTGAAAAACTGTTTTTT | CASGWTGLSEKLFF
TRBJ2-3 | TRBD2 | - | TRBV5-1 | TGCGCCAGCAGCTCCGCCGGGACTAGCGGGAGGGCCGCAGATACGCAGTATTTT | CASSSAGTSGRAADTQYF
TRBJ2-5 | TRBD2 | - | TRBV7-9 | TGTGCCAGCAGACGAGGGACTACACAAGAGACCCAGTACTTC | CASRRGTTQETQYF
TRBJ1-5 | - | - | TRBV6-1 | TGTGCCAGCAGTGGACATAGCAATCAGCCCCAGCATTTT | CASSGHSNQPQHF
TRBJ1-3 | - | - | TRBV6-1 | TGTGCCAGCAGGACTGGTCTGGGGGGAAACACCATATATTTT | CASRTGLGGNTIYF
TRBJ2-5 | - | - | TRBV10-3 | TGTGCCACCCGCAGCTGGGGCCAAGAGACCCAGTACTTC | CATRSWGQETQYF
TRBJ2-7 | TRBD2 | - | TRBV6-1 | TGTGCCAGCAGTGCGTCTAGCGGGAAGGTCCACGAGCAGTACTTC | CASSASSGKVHEQYF
TRBJ2-1 | - | - | TRBV28 | TGTGCCAGTACGGACTCCCCCAATGAGCAGTTCTTC | CASTDSPNEQFF
TRBJ2-7 | - | - | TRBV12-5 | TGTGCTAGTGGAGCCGGGGCCCAGGGGGGAACCTACGAGCAGTACTTC | CASGAGAQGGTYEQYF
TRBJ1-5 | - | - | TRBV19 | TGTGCCAGTAGTAACCGAAATAGCAATCAGCCCCAGCATTTT | CASSNRNSNQPQHF
TRBJ2-7 | TRBD2 | - | TRBV6-1 | TGTGCCAGCAGTGGGCTCGCTAGCGGGAGGGCCCGCGAGCAGTACTTC | CASSGLASGRAREQYF
TRBJ1-1 | - | once | TRBV10-3 | TGTGCCATCAGCTCGGGACGCCTGAACACTGAAGCTTTCTTT | CAISSGRLNTEAFF
TRBJ1-6 | - | - | TRBV6-5 | TGTGCCAGCAGTTACTCGATCACAGGGCAGGGTTCACCCCTCCACTTT | CASSYSITGQGSPLHF
TRBJ1-1 | TRBD1 | - | TRBV7-9 | TGTGCCAGCAGCCCCCGGGGACAGGGGAGTTCTGAAGCTTTCTTT | CASSPRGQGSSEAFF
TRBJ2-3 | - | - | TRBV19 | TGTGCCAGTAGTCTAGGGACTGCAGATACGCAGTATTTT | CASSLGTADTQYF
TRBJ2-2 | - | - | TRBV30 | TGTGCCTGGAGCAGACAGCCCACCGGGGAGCTGTTTTTT | CAWSRQPTGELFF
TRBJ2-5 | TRBD2 | - | TRBV25-1 | TGTGCCAGCATACCGGGACTAGTTACCCAGTACTTC | CASIPGLVTQYF
TRBJ2-5 | TRBD2 | - | TRBV5-1 | TGCGCCAGCAGCGGGGGACTAGCGGGAGAGACCCAGTACTTC | CASSGGLAGETQYF
TRBJ2-3 | - | - | TRBV7-2 | TGTGCCAGCAGCTTAGGGGGGTCGGGGCCCGCAGATACGCAGTATTTT | CASSLGGSGPADTQYF
TRBJ1-4 | - | - | TRBV12-5 | TGTGCTAGTGGTTTGGGAACCGCAACTAATGAAAAACTGTTTTTT | CASGLGTATNEKLFF
TRBJ2-7 | - | once | TRBV19 | TGTGCCAGTAGTATAGCCCCGGGCAGCTCGGGGGAGCAGTACTTC | CASSIAPGSSGEQYF
TRBJ1-2 | - | - | TRBV12-5 | TGTGCTAGTGGGCAGGACTATGGCTACACCTTC | CASGQDYGYTF
TRBJ2-1 | TRBD1 | - | TRBV7-3 | TGTGCCAGCAGCTTAATCGGACAGGGTTCAGATGAGCAGTTCTTC | CASSLIGQGSDEQFF
TRBJ2-3 | - | - | TRBV10-3 | TGTGCCATCAGCCGAGAGAGCACAGATACGCAGTATTTT | CAISRESTDTQYF
TRBJ1-1 | TRBD1 | - | TRBV5-1 | TGCGCCAGCAGTCCCGGGACAGGGAACACTGAAGCTTTCTTT | CASSPGTGNTEAFF
TRBJ2-5 | - | - | TRBV7-9 | TGTGCCAGCAGCCCCGCGGCCCAAGAGACCCAGTACTTC | CASSPAAQETQYF
TRBJ1-5 | - | once | TRBV5-1 | TGCGCCAGCAGCTTGAACCCTCTCAATAGCAATCAGCCCCAGCATTTT | CASSLNPLNSNQPQHF
TRBJ2-1 | - | - | TRBV11-3 | TGTGCCAGCAGCCCAAGGAGGGGAGGAACTTACAATGAGCAGTTCTTC | CASSPRRGGTYNEQFF
TRBJ1-2 | - | few | TRBV7-2 | TGTGCCAGCAGCTTAGACGGACAGCACTTCGATGGCTACACCTTC | CASSLDGQHFDGYTF
TRBJ2-7 | TRBD1 | - | TRBV6-5 | TGTGCCATAGCACGGGGGACAGGGGACGACGAGCAGTACTTC | CAIARGTGDDEQYF
TRBJ1-3 | TRBD1 | - | TRBV6-6 | TGTGCCAGCAGCCCTCAGGGGGGGCTCTCTGGAAACACCATATATTTT | CASSPQGGLSGNTIYF
TRBJ2-3 | - | - | TRBV4-2 | TGTGCCAGCAGCCAAGGGAGGGCGGGGCTTGGCACAGATACGCAGTATTTT | CASSQGRAGLGTDTQYF
TRBJ2-1 | TRBD2 | few | TRBV4-2 | TGTGCCAGCAGCCAAGATAACCGCGGGAGGGCTTACAATGAGCAGTTCTTC | CASSQDNRGRAYNEQFF
TRBJ2-3 | TRBD1 | once | TRBV27 | TGTGCCAGCAGCCTATCAGGGGGTACGCAGTATTTT | CASSLSGGTQYF
TRBJ1-4 | TRBD1 | - | TRBV18 | TGTGCCAGCTCACGGGACAGGGGGCTTGAAAAACTGTTTTTT | CASSRDRGLEKLFF
TRBJ1-5 | - | - | TRBV4-1 | TGCGCCAGCAGCCAAGTTTTTAGCGCAGCCCCCAATCAGCCCCAGCATTTT | CASSQVFSAAPNQPQHF
TRBJ2-4 | - | - | TRBV10-2 | TGCGCCAGCAGTGAGCCCAACTCCCAGGGCTGGAGGGCCAAAAACATTCAGTACTTC | CASSEPNSQGWRAKNIQYF